This TCR beta chain was observed in a study of shared clonotypes between healthy human individuals (TCRdb year 2020). Describing the broader study: A few men and two women, aged 18 to 49 years, made up the cohort. Libraries were prepared and TCR repertoires were sequenced by different laboratories using diverse techniques, in order to increase sequencing depth and limit assay-specific biases. Leukapheresis yielded between about 0.94 and 8.9 billion PBMCs per donor. The study deeply sequenced blood TCR repertoires of about 5 healthy adults to estimate repertoire size and the extent of clonotype sharing between individuals. Study-level results and caveats: The genetic and exposure-history diversity represented was limited by the small number of donors. Pairwise subsampling led to the expectation that sequencing depth would affect the degree of clonotype sharing among donors. Sampling was restricted to blood, and TCR repertoires in tissue are likely to differ from TCR repertoires in blood.

About this clone: This clone's antigen is unknown. Base qualities were left out, and no much larger clone turns up one base away.

Using the deep immunoSEQ assay, multiplex PCR amplified TCR CDR3 regions from genomic DNA. For each cell subset, the extracted genomic DNA was distributed evenly across all wells of several immunoSEQ 96-well plates, and each plate served as one replicate. Each replicate PCR for unsorted PBMC received roughly 300 ng genomic DNA, equal to approximately 30,000 T cell genomes. Ten immunoSEQ deep assay plates were used to sequence the unsorted PBMC genomic DNA. Purified libraries were measured with a Qubit 3.0 fluorometer, size-checked on a Bioanalyzer 2100, and measured again with the KAPA Library Quantification kit. Every immunoSEQ 96-well plate was sequenced on a dedicated single-read 150-cycle Illumina NextSeq 550 flow cell. The authors' pipeline ran thus. Because only junctional sequences without quality scores were contained in the immunoSEQ output, filtering matching that applied to full-length reads could not be performed. Sequences were annotated with PyIR, a Python wrapper for IgBLAST v1.9, and V/J genes and CDR3 were assigned using IMGT germline references. Reads with weak V/J assignments (E-value above 1e-6), missing CDR3, stop codons, out-of-frame junctions, or ambiguous translated residues were removed. V3J clonotypes were defined as sequences sharing an identical inferred V gene, J gene, and CDR3 amino acid sequence. The percentage overlap between two repertoires was calculated by dividing the number of shared unique clonotypes by the size of the smaller repertoire. Repertoire richness was assessed with RTK rarefaction, the Chao1 estimator, and Recon v2.1 estimates of unobserved clonotypes. The source is immuneACCESS, and TCRdb retained only in-frame sequences with V and J called. Part of the clones is not carried over; for the studies checked, unresolved V genes explain less than half of this, and the remainder is unexplained. V and J calls and clone size are copied from that table; D and trimming were computed from the DNA. Recorded for this sample are around 530,000 clones; roughly 79% of them occurred a single time. 12% of the sample lies in the top ten.

The germline V end is reduced by 3 bases and the J end by 7 bases; junction bases left unmatched: 14. As encoded in the germline V gene, CDR1 is SNHLY while CDR2 is FYNNEI. The CDR3 contains 16 residues, cysteine and phenylalanine counted. The CDR3 DNA has 48 bases and is translated from base 1. Donors were healthy HIV-negative adults with no recently reported acute infections or vaccinations. Every donor was a Caucasian adult residing in Nashville, Tennessee, USA. For unsorted samples, approximately 81 million PBMCs were counted, and genomic DNA was extracted using the QIAamp DNA Blood Mini kit. Blood was obtained by leukapheresis, after which PBMCs were separated by Ficoll-Histopaque density gradient centrifugation and cryopreserved in liquid nitrogen vapor phase.

Sequencing used PBMCs. Here the chain combines TRBV2 and TRBJ2-7; TRBD1 agrees with 8 junctional bases. The receptor was derived from a woman between 40 and 50 years old in good health. Some clones in this sample may be carry-over from other donors' samples. The nucleotide sequence reads TGTGCCAGCAGTGATACTTTGGACAGGGTTCATTGGGAGCAGTACTTC. Translation gives CASSDTLDRVHWEQYF.